Below, one T cell receptor beta chain is given with its context. The record originates from a study of blood T cells in healthy people across ages. Trimming removed 11 bases from V and 4 bases from J, with 20 bases in between. CDR1 and CDR2 (germline): SNHLY, FYNNEI. CDR3 length: 14 amino acids. Each sample provided at least 6 micrograms of extracted total RNA. A sample-barcoded 5' primer and a J-beta primer mix were used in a second PCR of roughly 7 to 12 cycles. TCRdb analysed the 5' RACE reads with MiXCR anew, one entry per CDR3 protein. The sample holds approximately 850,000 distinct CDR3 sequences, 44% seen once.

The rearrangement links TRBV2 to TRBJ2-5; D is perhaps TRBD1 or TRBD2 (5 bases each). Specimen: blood. This receptor was identified in a man aged 60 to 75 in good health. In DNA form, the CDR3 reads TGTGCCGCCAGTGAAGGGGCTAGCCCAGAGACCCAGTACTTC. Its protein is CAASEGASPETQYF.